These 2 T cell receptor beta chains came from one sample sequenced in a study of T cells in Graves' hyperthyroidism and ophthalmopathy. RNA transcripts served as the template for amplifying TCR beta CDR3 regions. First-round RT-PCR with HTBI primers amplified the TCR CDR3 region. TCRdb ran MiXCR on the multiplex PCR reads and lists one entry per CDR3 protein. The sample contains under 350,000 distinct CDR3 sequences, 21% of which appear only once. The sequencing input was blood. The receptors here all came from a woman aged 45-65 years with Graves' hyperthyroidism.

The chain has TRBV2 and TRBJ1-2, with D unresolved. V shed 3 bases and J shed 0 bases, with 8 bases lying between them. Looked up from germline, CDR1 is SNHLY and CDR2 is FYNNEI. The CDR3 is made up of 14 amino acids. For the CDR3, the DNA is TGTGCCAGCAGTGATATAGGTCCTAACTATGGCTACACCTTC. It translates to CASSDIGPNYGYTF.

This clonotype has at least ten counts. The chain has TRBV6-1 and TRBJ1-1; 8 bases are a match to TRBD1. The CDR3 totals 14 residues. Germline values: CDR1 MNHNS, CDR2 SASEGT. V gave up 5 bases and J gave up 8 bases; unmatched junction bases: 10. Written as DNA, the CDR3 is TGTGCCAGCAGTTCCTTTAGGGGGACAGGCGAAGCTTTCTTT. Residues: CASSSFRGTGEAFF.